The present T cell receptor (beta chain) was sequenced within a study of cytomegalovirus exposure and HLA in healthy donors. Repertoires were generated with immunoSEQ multiplex PCR, while TCRdb's copy carries only in-frame clones and drops some. The table records hundreds of thousands of clones, 88% of them present only once. The trim removed 1 base at V and 3 bases at J, leaving 11 bases unmatched. Germline V gene data show CDR1 as SGHTS and CDR2 as YDEGEE. CDR3 size: 17 residues. This TCR derives from a woman between 18 and 30 years old in good health and CMV-seronegative. Source material: PBMCs. The chain joins TRBV5-8 to TRBJ2-7, with 9 positions matching TRBD2. Here the CDR3 reads CASSLLFRGRAHYEQYF. In DNA form, the CDR3 reads TGTGCCAGCAGCTTGTTATTTCGCGGGAGGGCTCACTACGAGCAGTACTTC.